Shown below are 5 T cell receptor beta chains from a single sample sequenced in a study of T cell responses to AZD1222 COVID-19 vaccine. The table came from immunoSEQ multiplex PCR; TCRdb's copy has only in-frame clones and leaves some out. The sample has fewer than 140,000 clones, roughly 90% seen once. The sequenced sample was peripheral blood, obtained on day 0 of AZD1222 vaccination. The source of these receptors is an adult in good health.

J is TRBJ2-7 and V is TRBV5-1; D remains unclear. This CDR3 has 17 amino acids. The V gene lost 0 bases and the J gene lost 0 bases, with 16 bases spanning the gap. Germline values: CDR1 SGHRS, CDR2 YFSETQ. The CDR3 sequence is CASSLGPSYRNSYEQYF. The CDR3 DNA reads TGCGCCAGCAGCTTGGGCCCCTCGTATCGAAACTCCTACGAGCAGTACTTC. The variable domain in full, completed from reference TRBV5-1 and TRBJ2-7, reads KAGVTQTPRYLIKTRGQQVTLSCSPISGHRSVSWYQQTPGQGLQFLFEYFSETQRNKGNFPGRFSGRQFSNSRSEMNVSTLELGDSALYLCASSLGPSYRNSYEQYFGPGTRLTVT.

The chain recombines TRBV24-1 with TRBJ2-1; TRBD2 agrees at 8 bases. The CDR3 consists of 14 residues. Trimming removed 5 bases from V and 1 base from J; junction bases left unmatched: 0. CDR1 is KGHDR, CDR2 SFDVKD, per germline. For the CDR3, the DNA is TGTGCCACCAGTGGCGGGAGGTCCTACAATGAGCAGTTCTTC. It codes for CATSGGRSYNEQFF.

V gene TRBV9 combines with J gene TRBJ1-2; 8 bases match TRBD1. V was clipped by 4 bases and J by 2 bases; unmatched bases: 4. The CDR3 totals 14 residues. Germline CDR1 SGDLS, CDR2 YYNGEE. In DNA, the CDR3 is TGTGCCAGCAGCCCCAGACAGGGGAACTATGGCTACACCTTC. It encodes CASSPRQGNYGYTF.

The rearrangement uses TRBV20-1 and TRBJ2-4, with D possibly TRBD2 on 6 matching bases. Trimming stripped 6 bases from V and 7 bases from J, with 10 bases between. Germline CDR1 reads DFQATT; CDR2 reads SNEGSKA (reference sequence). CDR3 length: 11 amino acids. The CDR3 DNA sequence: TGCAGTGCCCCGAGCGGGAACATTCAGTACTTC. Amino acids: CSAPSGNIQYF.

The chain recombines TRBV19 with TRBJ2-7; either TRBD1 or TRBD2 may supply D (5 bases each). Germline V lookup: CDR1 LNHDA, CDR2 SQIVND (reference sequence). Trimming removed 3 bases from V and 6 bases from J, with 12 bases in between. The CDR3 is made up of 13 amino acids. The CDR3 here is CASSILGTGEQYF. CDR3 DNA sequence: TGTGCCAGTAGTATCCTCGGGACCGGCGAGCAGTACTTC.